What follows are 8 T cell receptor beta chains derived from one specimen sequenced in a study of shared clonotypes between healthy human individuals. The assay was immunoSEQ multiplex PCR, and TCRdb's table has in-frame clones only and misses some. The sample gives about a million clones, about 70% of which show up once; approximately 1.5% is in the top ten. Sequenced input: memory CD4+ T cells sorted from blood. As for subset: CD45RA-negative fraction. The receptors were gathered from a man younger than 35 in good health.

The chain is built from TRBV19 and TRBJ1-5; D is possibly TRBD1 (6 bases). Germline lookup yields CDR1 LNHDA and CDR2 SQIVND (reference sequence). This CDR3 spans 14 amino acids. V lost 10 bases, J lost 2 bases, and 15 bases lay in between. This CDR3 reads CATLGHLRNQPQHF. The CDR3 DNA is TGTGCCACCCTGGGACACCTCCGCAATCAGCCCCAGCATTTT.

The J gene is TRBJ2-2, the V gene TRBV6-6; D might be TRBD1 (6 bases). The V gene's germline CDR1 is MNHNY and CDR2 SVGAGI (reference sequence). The V gene lost 6 bases and the J gene lost 7 bases, with 12 bases spanning the gap. The CDR3 loop spans 13 amino acids. The CDR3 DNA reads as TGTGCCAGCAGGATTGACAGGCTCGGGGAGCTGTTTTTT. Protein product: CASRIDRLGELFF.

The chain employs TRBV19 and TRBJ2-2; 9 bases match TRBD2. The germline V gene has CDR1 LNHDA and CDR2 SQIVND (reference sequence). V lost 7 bases to trimming and J lost 5 bases; unmatched junction nucleotides: 5. CDR3 size: 14 residues. DNA of the CDR3: TGTGCCAGTATCAGCGGGGGGTTTACCGGGGAGCTGTTTTTT. Translated: CASISGGFTGELFF.

The V call is TRBV5-1, the J call TRBJ2-3, with D perhaps TRBD2 (6 bases). Germline assignment: CDR1 SGHRS and CDR2 YFSETQ. This CDR3 has 13 residues. Trimming left V 6 bases short and J 3 bases short, with 11 bases between. DNA of the CDR3: TGCGCCAGCACTCGCGGGGAAACAGATACGCAGTATTTT. Residues: CASTRGETDTQYF.

As regards this clone: A junction boundary mismatches the germline segment, possibly from a read error. The chain uses TRBV30 and TRBJ2-1, with 12 bases lining up with TRBD2. The CDR3 contains 13 residues. In germline, CDR1 is GTSNPN, CDR2 SVGIG (reference sequence). CDR3 DNA sequence: TGTGCCTGGAGGCTAGCGGGAGGGCCAGTCTTCCTCTTC. Protein product: CAWRLAGGPVFLF.

The chain employs TRBV6-6 and TRBJ1-6; TRBD1 matches at 10 bases. The CDR3 is made up of 15 amino acids. The ends lost 7 bases at V and 14 bases at J; junction bases unmatched: 14. Germline V gives CDR1 MNHNY, CDR2 SVGAGI (reference sequence). The CDR3 DNA reads as TGTGCCAGCAACAACCCCGGACAGGGGGAATTCACCCTCCACTTT. Translating gives CASNNPGQGEFTLHF.

The rearrangement joins TRBV7-9 to TRBJ2-7; D unclear. Trimming stripped 4 bases from V and 3 bases from J, with 10 bases between. Germline CDR1 reads SEHNR; CDR2 reads FQNEAQ (reference sequence). This CDR3 spans 13 amino acids. The DNA for the CDR3 is TGTGCCAGCAGCTATGGAGAGAACTACGAGCAGTACTTC. Protein product: CASSYGENYEQYF.

This clone was seen a few times. The V gene is TRBV5-1, the J gene TRBJ2-4, with D hard to call. Trimming cost V 0 bases and J 7 bases, with 14 bases left between them. CDR1 and CDR2 (germline): SGHRS, YFSETQ. This CDR3 spans 15 amino acids. CDR3 amino acids: CASSLGITSGNIQYF. The CDR3 DNA reads as TGCGCCAGCAGCTTGGGGATAACGAGTGGGAACATTCAGTACTTC.